The 20 T cell receptor beta chains below come from one sample, sequenced in a study of graft-versus-host responses after intestinal transplantation. Profiled with immunoSEQ multiplex PCR; TCRdb holds only in-frame clones, not every one. The table has tens of thousands of clones, roughly 91% seen once; the top ten hold approximately 0.48%. These receptors' targets are unknown. The source was unstimulated CD8+ T cells sorted from spleen or lymph node cells, collected before intestinal transplant. The receptors were sampled from a human donor who received an intestinal transplant.

This clone came up a few times. CDR3: CASGLHSEAFF. CDR3 nucleotides: TGTGCTAGTGGTTTGCACAGCGAAGCTTTCTTT. The V call is TRBV12-5, the J call TRBJ1-1; no clear D gene. CDR1 and CDR2 from the germline V gene are LGHNT and FRNRAP. This CDR3 spans 11 amino acids. Deletions cut 2 bases from V and 8 bases from J, with 6 bases between.

The chain employs TRBV4-2 and TRBJ2-3; 9 nucleotides match TRBD1. Trimming removed 1 base from V and 3 bases from J; junction bases left unmatched: 8. Germline loops: CDR1 LGHNA, CDR2 YNFKEQ. CDR3 size: 17 residues. This CDR3 is CASSQVFGQGSTDTQYF. The CDR3 DNA sequence: TGTGCCAGCAGCCAAGTCTTTGGACAGGGGTCTACAGATACGCAGTATTTT.

The rearrangement links TRBV14 to TRBJ1-5, with TRBD1 matching over 7 bases. J gave up 4 bases and V 3 bases, and 12 bases lay outside the gene matches. Looked up from germline, CDR1 is SGHDN and CDR2 is FVKESK. This CDR3 spans 17 amino acids. CDR3 bases: TGTGCCAGCAGCCATTCTAACAGGGGAGATAGAAATCAGCCCCAGCATTTT. Its protein product is CASSHSNRGDRNQPQHF.

This clone was observed a single time. The chain combines TRBV13 with TRBJ2-7; TRBD2 might be the D (7 bases). CDR3 length: 13 amino acids. Germline V CDR1 and CDR2: PRHDT, FYEKMQ (reference sequence). V lost 3 bases and J 2 bases, leaving 8 bases between the germline ends. The CDR3: CASSFGGPYEQYF. The CDR3 nucleotides read TGTGCCAGCAGCTTCGGGGGGCCCTACGAGCAGTACTTC.

The chain is built from TRBV21-1 and TRBJ1-1. TRBV21-1 is annotated as a pseudogene. The CDR3 sequence is 12 residues long. CDR3 coding DNA: TGTGCCAGCAGCAAAGCTCACGGTTGGGCTTTCTTT. It codes for CASSKAHGWAFF.

V is TRBV5-1 and J is TRBJ2-1; 8 nucleotides align to TRBD1. The J segment lost 7 bases and the V segment lost 4 bases, leaving 7 bases of the junction unmatched. There are 14 residues in the CDR3. Germline loops: CDR1 SGHRS, CDR2 YFSETQ. For the CDR3, the DNA is TGCGCCAGCAGCGTAGGACAGGGAGGTAATGAGCAGTTCTTC. Translation: CASSVGQGGNEQFF.

The V call is TRBV13, the J call TRBJ2-7, with D possibly being TRBD1 (6 bases). Germline assignment: CDR1 PRHDT and CDR2 FYEKMQ (reference sequence). With 2 bases removed from V and 12 bases from J, the gap between germline ends came to 20 bases. The CDR3 is 14 residues long. The DNA for the CDR3 is TGTGCCAGCAGCTTAAGGGGTACAACAGGGATCCCGTACTTC. It yields the protein CASSLRGTTGIPYF.

The V gene is TRBV7-9, the J gene TRBJ2-3, with TRBD2 matching 14 bases. Trimming took 5 bases from V and 0 from J; bases not matched to a gene: 7. The CDR3 runs 18 residues. Germline V gene lookup returns CDR1 SEHNR and CDR2 FQNEAQ (reference sequence). Here the CDR3 reads CASSSGTSGRYSTDTQYF. The CDR3 DNA reads as TGTGCCAGCAGCAGTGGGACTAGCGGGAGATACAGCACAGATACGCAGTATTTT.

V usage is TRBV6-5 and J usage is TRBJ2-1; the D gene is possibly TRBD2 (5 bases). The CDR3 runs 14 residues. Trimming took off 4 bases at V and 0 bases at J, with 7 bases between the two ends. Germline CDR1 reads MNHEY; CDR2 reads SVGAGI. This CDR3 is CASSFTSSYNEQFF. The DNA for the CDR3 is TGTGCCAGCAGTTTCACTAGCTCCTACAATGAGCAGTTCTTC.

The chain combines TRBV4-1 with TRBJ2-1; 9 bases line up with TRBD2. Germline CDR1 is MGHRA and CDR2 is YSYEKL. CDR3 length equals 16 residues. The ends lost 1 base at V and 2 bases at J; junction bases unmatched: 3. The CDR3 nucleotides read TGCGCCAGCAGCCAAGTTCCTAGCGGGGCCTACAATGAGCAGTTCTTC. This gives the protein CASSQVPSGAYNEQFF.

The genes are TRBV7-9 and TRBJ2-5, with TRBD1 matching 7 bases. Losses at the gene ends were 5 bases for V and 5 bases for J; bases not matched to a gene: 8. Germline assignment: CDR1 SEHNR and CDR2 FQNEAQ (reference sequence). CDR3 size: 14 residues. As DNA, the CDR3 is TGTGCCAGCAGCCTTAGCAGAGGGGGCGAGACCCAGTACTTC. This codes for CASSLSRGGETQYF.

The V call is TRBV12-5, the J call TRBJ2-7; possible D gene TRBD1, 6 bases. Germline V gene data show CDR1 as LGHNT and CDR2 as FRNRAP. Trimming took off 5 bases at V and 0 bases at J, with 8 bases between the two ends. CDR3 size: 13 residues. This CDR3 reads CASGTDSSYEQYF. The CDR3 DNA sequence: TGTGCTAGTGGTACGGACAGCTCCTACGAGCAGTACTTC.

V and J are TRBV30 and TRBJ2-1; TRBD2 might be the D (5 bases). Trimming removed 0 bases from V and 5 bases from J, with 11 bases in between. Per germline, CDR1 GTSNPN and CDR2 SVGIG (reference sequence). The CDR3 loop spans 14 amino acids. CDR3 loop: CAWSVRVGDNEQFF. CDR3 DNA: TGTGCCTGGAGTGTGCGGGTCGGAGACAATGAGCAGTTCTTC.

This chain joins TRBV19 and TRBJ2-7; 10 bases are a match to TRBD2. The CDR3 spans 14 residues. The germline V gene encodes CDR1 LNHDA and CDR2 SQIVND (reference sequence). With V trimmed by 3 bases and J by 4 bases, 3 bases remained unmatched. The CDR3 sequence: CASSILAGAYEQYF. In DNA form, the CDR3 reads TGTGCCAGTAGTATCCTAGCGGGAGCTTACGAGCAGTACTTC.

The V call is TRBV7-9, the J call TRBJ2-7, with D uncertain. Germline-derived CDR1 and CDR2 are SEHNR and FQNEAQ (reference sequence). This CDR3 region has 13 residues. Trimming took off 6 bases at V and 6 bases at J, with 15 bases between the two ends. DNA of the CDR3: TGTGCCAGCAGTCCGATAGCCAGAACCGAGCAGTACTTC. Translated: CASSPIARTEQYF.

As regards this clone: The identical CDR3 is also encoded by other nucleotide sequences in the sample. V gene TRBV6-6 combines with J gene TRBJ1-5; a possible D gene is TRBD1 (5 bases). V lost 5 bases to trimming and J lost 7 bases, with 21 bases between them. Germline values: CDR1 MNHNY, CDR2 SVGAGI (reference sequence). The CDR3 is 16 residues long. The CDR3 nucleotides are TGTGCCAGCAGTACAGCCCGGCAGGGCGAAAGGCAGCCCCAGCATTTT. Translation gives CASSTARQGERQPQHF.

This chain links TRBV14 with TRBJ2-1, with 13 bases matching TRBD2. V was pared by 4 bases and J by 6 bases, with 0 bases of the junction left unmatched. CDR1 is SGHDN and CDR2 is FVKESK in the germline V gene. CDR3 length: 14 residues. The CDR3 sequence is CASSRLAGGNEQFF. The CDR3 DNA reads as TGTGCCAGCAGCCGACTAGCGGGGGGCAATGAGCAGTTCTTC. Full variable domain (rest looked up from reference TRBV14 and TRBJ2-1): EAGVTQFPSHSVIEKGQTVTLRCDPISGHDNLYWYRRVMGKEIKFLLHFVKESKQDESGMPNNRFLAERTGGTYSTLKVQPAELEDSGVYFCASSRLAGGNEQFFGPGTRLTVL.

This clone is a singleton in its sample. This sequence joins TRBV28 and TRBJ2-5; tentative D call: TRBD1 (5 bases). V was cut by 4 bases and J by 9 bases, with 9 bases left in between. The CDR3 is 11 amino acids. The germline V gene encodes CDR1 MDHEN and CDR2 SYDVKM. DNA for the CDR3: TGTGCCAGCAGTTCCCAGGGCCCCCAGTACTTC. Protein product: CASSSQGPQYF.

The rearrangement joins TRBV5-1 to TRBJ2-7, with 9 bases that match TRBD2. V was pared by 3 bases and J by 4 bases, with 8 bases of the junction left unmatched. The CDR3 totals 15 residues. The germline V gene has CDR1 SGHRS and CDR2 YFSETQ. CDR3 loop: CASSYVAGVRYEQYF. As DNA, the CDR3 is TGCGCCAGCAGCTACGTAGCGGGAGTTAGGTACGAGCAGTACTTC.

This chain uses TRBV6-5 with TRBJ2-5, with D unresolved. Germline-derived CDR1 and CDR2 are MNHEY and SVGAGI. The CDR3 contains 11 residues. The germline V and J ends were trimmed by 4 bases and 7 bases, with 7 bases remaining between them. CDR3 sequence reads: CASSSSRTQYF. CDR3 sequence (DNA): TGTGCCAGCAGTTCCTCTCGGACCCAGTACTTC.